The 20 T cell receptor beta chains reported below all come from one sample, sequenced in a study of control samples from healthy donors and cancer patients (dated by TCRdb to the early 2020s). The method was the immunoSEQ multiplex PCR assay. The immuneACCESS repertoire file appears here via TCRdb, limited to in-frame rearrangements. These files lack a portion of the clones; in checked studies, under half of the deficit traces to unresolved V genes, and the cause of the others is not known. The sample yields 400,000 to 500,000 clones; around 90% were counted once. The ten largest account for around 6.4% of the sample. The sample was PBMCs. These receptors were collected from a man between 40 and 49 years old with head and neck cancer.

The rearrangement joins TRBV24-1 to TRBJ2-3, with TRBD2 identical over 10 bases. The germline V gene encodes CDR1 KGHDR and CDR2 SFDVKD. The CDR3 totals 16 residues. The J segment lost 4 bases and the V segment lost 2 bases, leaving 5 bases of the junction unmatched. CDR3 region: CATSDWASGGPDTQYF. The DNA for the CDR3 is TGTGCCACCAGTGATTGGGCTAGCGGGGGACCAGATACGCAGTATTTT.

For this clone: No conserved phenylalanine or tryptophan ends this CDR3, so it is likely a read error. No DNA is shown, since the ends of the CDR3 on it are uncertain; the CDR3 is the one TCRdb lists. The genes are TRBV29-1 and TRBJ1-1. Germline CDR1 reads SQVTM; CDR2 reads ANQGSEA. The CDR3 totals 8 residues, both ends included. The CDR3 protein is CSPPGMAI.

The genes are TRBV18 and TRBJ2-7; 8 nucleotides agree with TRBD1. Germline V gene sequence: CDR1 KGHSH, CDR2 LQKENI. The CDR3 sequence is 14 residues long. V shed 5 bases, J shed 2 bases, and the junction held 5 bases outside the gene matches. CDR3 coding DNA: TGTGCCAGCTCATCGGGACAGGCCGCCTACGAGCAGTACTTC. Translated, it gives CASSSGQAAYEQYF.

The chain couples TRBV4-3 to TRBJ1-2, with TRBD1 identical over 9 bases. V shed 11 bases and J 0 bases; nucleotides not matched to a gene: 4. Germline V CDR1 and CDR2: LGHNA, YSLEER. The CDR3 is 13 residues long. Here the CDR3 DNA reads TGCGCCGGGGACAGGGCATCTAACTATGGCTACACCTTC. Translating it yields CAGDRASNYGYTF.

The chain uses TRBV12-3 or TRBV12-4 and TRBJ2-3; a possible D gene is TRBD2 (6 bases). This CDR3 is built from 13 residues. Trimming stripped 11 bases from V and 1 base from J, with 13 bases between. The chain's CDR3 is CAGAGTGTDTQYF. In DNA form, the CDR3 reads TGTGCCGGCGCCGGGACTGGCACAGATACGCAGTATTTT.

This clone was seen once. J is TRBJ2-2 and V is TRBV11-2; D unclear. V gave up 3 bases and J gave up 5 bases, with 4 bases separating them. The CDR3 has 12 residues. CDR1 SGHAT and CDR2 FQNNGV come from the germline V gene. The DNA of the CDR3 is TGTGCCAGCAGCTTCACAACCGGGGAGCTGTTTTTT. Protein: CASSFTTGELFF.

The chain has TRBV12-3 or TRBV12-4 and TRBJ2-1, with 12 nucleotides matching TRBD2. CDR3 size: 13 residues. V shed 6 bases and J 16 bases; nucleotides not matched to a gene: 10. DNA for the CDR3: TGTGCCAGCAGACCCGGGACTAGCGGGTGGGATTTCTTC. Protein: CASRPGTSGWDFF.

This chain joins TRBV9 and TRBJ2-1; a weak D match, TRBD1 (6 bases). The CDR3 is 15 residues long. Germline V gives CDR1 SGDLS, CDR2 YYNGEE. V lost 0 bases, J lost 2 bases, and 9 bases lay in between. CDR3 DNA sequence: TGTGCCAGCAGCGTAGGGTCAGGGGCCTACAATGAGCAGTTCTTC. Protein sequence: CASSVGSGAYNEQFF.

The V gene is TRBV30, the J gene TRBJ2-6; the D is unclear. V gave up 2 bases and J gave up 0 bases, with 5 bases separating them. The CDR3 extends over 14 amino acids. Looked up from germline, CDR1 is GTSNPN and CDR2 is SVGIG (reference sequence). This chain's CDR3 is CAWSQISGANVLTF. The CDR3 DNA is TGTGCCTGGAGTCAAATCTCTGGGGCCAACGTCCTGACTTTC. The full variable domain, completed using reference TRBV30 and TRBJ2-6, is SQTIHQWPATLVQPVGSPLSLECTVEGTSNPNLYWYRQAAGRGLQLLFYSVGIGQISSEVPQNLSASRPQDRQFILSSKKLLLSDSGFYLCAWSQISGANVLTFGAGSRLTVL.

The chain carries TRBV6-2 or TRBV6-3 and TRBJ1-6; no clear D gene. Germline CDR1 reads MNHEY; CDR2 reads SVGEGT. This CDR3 is built from 14 residues. Trimming shortened V by 2 bases and J by 9 bases, and 11 bases separated the two germline ends. CDR3 in DNA: TGTGCCAGCAGTTACGAACACGGTTTTTCACCCCTCCACTTT. Its translation: CASSYEHGFSPLHF.

This clone has a single count. V usage is TRBV3-1 (or the pseudogene TRBV3-2) and J usage is TRBJ1-3; TRBD1 might be the D (6 bases). V dropped 6 bases and J dropped 5 bases, with 17 bases sitting between them. CDR3 length equals 15 residues. CDR1 and CDR2 from the germline V gene are LGHDT and YNNKEL (reference sequence). CDR3 residues: CASRLGRGGRNTIYF. As DNA, the CDR3 is TGTGCCAGCAGGCTCGGGCGGGGGGGCAGAAACACCATATATTTT.

The chain combines TRBV7-3 with TRBJ1-5, with D possibly being TRBD1 (5 bases). The length of the CDR3 is 15 residues. Deletions cut 2 bases from V and 1 base from J, with 9 bases between. Looked up from germline, CDR1 is SGHTA and CDR2 is FQGTGA. This chain's CDR3 is CASSLFGGSNQPQHF. In nucleotides, the CDR3 is TGTGCCAGCAGCTTATTCGGGGGAAGCAATCAGCCCCAGCATTTT.

The CDR3 nucleotides are TGTGCCAGCAGCCAAGGTGTCAGGGTGAACACTGAAGCTTTCTTT. Its protein product is CASSQGVRVNTEAFF. V gene TRBV3-1 (or the pseudogene TRBV3-2) combines with J gene TRBJ1-1; a possible D gene is TRBD1 (5 bases). The CDR3 runs to 15 residues. Germline V lookup: CDR1 LGHDT, CDR2 YNNKEL (reference sequence). With 1 base removed from V and 0 bases from J, the gap between germline ends came to 9 bases.

This chain links TRBV19 with TRBJ1-5, with a weak D call TRBD1 (5 bases). This CDR3 is built from 17 residues. The germline V gene encodes CDR1 LNHDA and CDR2 SQIVND (reference sequence). V dropped 9 bases and J dropped 4 bases, with 25 bases sitting between them. The CDR3 nucleotides read TGTGCCAGAGACTTTTCCGGGACTTTGGGTGCAAATCAGCCCCAGCATTTT. It yields the protein CARDFSGTLGANQPQHF.

The genes are TRBV30 and TRBJ1-4; 7 bases fit TRBD1. The CDR3 contains 14 residues. Germline V gene sequence: CDR1 GTSNPN, CDR2 SVGIG (reference sequence). Trimming cost V 5 bases and J 10 bases; bases outside gene matches: 13. For the CDR3, the DNA is TGTGCCTGGGGAGGGACAGACGAAGTTGGAAAACTGTTTTTT. Its protein is CAWGGTDEVGKLFF.

J is TRBJ2-6 and V is TRBV3-1 (or the pseudogene TRBV3-2); tentative D call: TRBD2 (5 bases). This CDR3 is built from 17 residues. Germline lookup yields CDR1 LGHDT and CDR2 YNNKEL (reference sequence). V was clipped by 1 base and J by 1 base, with 11 bases between them. CDR3 DNA sequence: TGTGCCAGCAGCCAAGTGGAGGATTGGTCTGGGGCCAACGTCCTGACTTTC. This codes for CASSQVEDWSGANVLTF.

The gene calls are TRBV30 and TRBJ1-6; no definite D call. V dropped 0 bases and J dropped 0 bases, with 6 bases sitting between them. The CDR3 extends over 15 amino acids. Germline V gives CDR1 GTSNPN, CDR2 SVGIG (reference sequence). CDR3 sequence (DNA): TGTGCCTGGAGTGTACCGGGCTCCTATAATTCACCCCTCCACTTT. This translates into CAWSVPGSYNSPLHF.

J is TRBJ2-5 and V is TRBV9; 9 bases align to TRBD1. The CDR3 covers 15 residues. The V gene end was trimmed by 0 bases and the J gene end by 5 bases; junction bases not matched to a gene: 5. CDR1 and CDR2 from the germline V gene are SGDLS and YYNGEE. The CDR3 sequence is CASSVEGQGGETQYF. CDR3 coding DNA: TGTGCCAGCAGCGTAGAGGGACAGGGAGGTGAGACCCAGTACTTC.

The chain recombines TRBV18 with TRBJ2-1; TRBD2 matches at 10 bases. Germline trimming cut 6 bases from V and 7 bases from J; bases unmatched to any gene: 9. Per the germline V gene, CDR1 is KGHSH and CDR2 is LQKENI. The CDR3 spans 15 residues. CDR3 residues: CASSPLAGVGNEQFF. As DNA, the CDR3 is TGTGCCAGCTCGCCCCTAGCGGGAGTGGGTAATGAGCAGTTCTTC.

CDR3 bases: TGTGCCAGCAGTTCCGGACTAGCGGGGGGCGAAGGGCAAGAGACCCAGTACTTC. It yields the protein CASSSGLAGGEGQETQYF. V usage is TRBV28 and J usage is TRBJ2-5, with TRBD2 matching 14 bases. V shed 4 bases and J 2 bases; nucleotides not matched to a gene: 9. The germline CDR1 and CDR2 sequences are MDHEN and SYDVKM. The CDR3 is made up of 18 amino acids.